The T cell receptor (beta chain) under discussion was sequenced for a study of PD-1 blockade in mismatch repair-deficient tumors. Study findings and constraints: After pembrolizumab, tumor-resident clones rose rapidly, then generally contracted before radiologic responses.

This clone was observed a handful of times. Its antigen is unidentified. The V and J ends lost 0 bases and 5 bases respectively, with 15 bases between them. This CDR3 region has 15 residues. Germline V gene lookup returns CDR1 GTSNPN and CDR2 SVGIG (reference sequence). Every patient had mismatch repair deficiency by PCR or immunohistochemistry. Sequenced by immunoSEQ multiplex PCR; TCRdb stores in-frame clones only, minus some. This repertoire shows nearly 25,000 clones, nearly 85% found once; its top ten account for just over 20%. The material sequenced was peripheral blood, taken 12 weeks after starting pembrolizumab. The chain links TRBV30 to TRBJ2-3; possibly TRBD2 for D (6 bases). The TCR originated in an adult with mismatch repair-deficient cancer. Here the CDR3 DNA reads TGTGCCTGGAGTGTACTAGGAGGGGCTAAAGATACGCAGTATTTT. It encodes CAWSVLGGAKDTQYF.